Below are 25 T cell receptor beta chains sequenced from a single sample in a study of vaccination and CD4 T cells after COVID-19. With the Oncomine TCR Beta short-read assay, DNA from cultured CD4+ T cells was sequenced. TCRdb itself ran the PCR reads through MiXCR, one entry per CDR3 protein. The table shows roughly 3,800 distinct CDR3 sequences, with about 19% occurring only once. Documented treatment: approximately nine-day PBMC culture with coronavirus spike peptide pools or control peptides (ViraFEST assay). These receptors have no known antigen. Sequenced: CD4+ T cells from blood, cultured in vitro. These receptors all come from a human donor who had recovered from COVID-19.

The chain employs TRBV6-5 and TRBJ2-4; D gene unclear. Per germline, CDR1 MNHEY and CDR2 SVGAGI. The V end was cut by 4 bases, the J end by 5 bases, with 12 bases between. The CDR3 extends over 14 amino acids. As DNA, the CDR3 is TGTGCCAGCAGTTGGCTGCACCCCGAAAACATTCAGTACTTC. The encoded protein is CASSWLHPENIQYF.

The sample holds a few counts of this clonotype. The genes are TRBV4-1 and TRBJ1-5, with 7 bases fitting TRBD1. The CDR3 has 15 amino acids. Germline trimming cut 1 base from V and 3 bases from J; bases unmatched to any gene: 3. CDR1 and CDR2 (germline): MGHRA, YSYEKL. The CDR3 coding sequence is TGCGCCAGCAGCCAAGGGACAGGTTACAATCAGCCCCAGCATTTT. This encodes CASSQGTGYNQPQHF.

By frequency in the sample, this clonotype is medium-sized. The CDR3 DNA is TGCAGTGCTACCCGACTAGCGGGGAGCTCCTACAATGAGCAGTTCTTC. Amino acids: CSATRLAGSSYNEQFF. This chain connects TRBV20-1 to TRBJ2-1; TRBD2 aligns across 11 bases. The CDR3 runs to 16 residues. Germline V gene lookup returns CDR1 DFQATT and CDR2 SNEGSKA (reference sequence). With V trimmed by 4 bases and J by 0 bases, 5 bases remained unmatched.

This clonotype occurred a few times. This chain connects TRBV7-2 to TRBJ1-2; D remains ambiguous. Germline V CDR1 and CDR2: SGHTA, FQGNSA. V gave up 1 base and J gave up 0 bases, with 6 bases separating them. The length of the CDR3 is 14 residues. The CDR3 sequence is CASSLDSANYGYTF. Here the CDR3 DNA reads TGTGCCAGCAGCTTAGACAGCGCTAACTATGGCTACACCTTC.

This clonotype has a single count. This chain's CDR3 is CASSRDGDQPQHF. CDR3 in DNA: TGTGCCAGCTCCCGGGACGGGGACCAGCCCCAGCATTTT. The rearrangement links TRBV2 to TRBJ1-5; D perhaps matches TRBD1 (5 bases). The CDR3 spans 13 residues. V gave up 8 bases and J gave up 7 bases, with 15 bases separating them. The germline gives CDR1 SNHLY, CDR2 FYNNEI.

This clonotype came up a few times. CDR3 nucleotides: TGTGCCAGCGCGGCCCTCTATAGCAATCAGCCCCAGCATTTT. Amino acids: CASAALYSNQPQHF. The chain employs TRBV6-1 and TRBJ1-5; unclear D gene. Trimming took 8 bases from V and 0 from J, leaving 11 bases between them. This CDR3 region has 14 residues. The germline gives CDR1 MNHNS, CDR2 SASEGT.

By share of the sample, this clonotype is large. V and J are TRBV21-1 and TRBJ2-2; the table assigns TRBD2, which was not confirmed against the DNA. TRBV21-1 is flagged as a pseudogene. The CDR3 totals 16 residues. The CDR3 is CASSKSLAGYTGELFF. CDR3 DNA: TGTGCCAGCAGCAAATCACTAGCGGGGTACACCGGGGAGCTGTTTTTT.

By its share, this clonotype is medium-sized. The V gene is TRBV27, the J gene TRBJ1-5; a weak D match, TRBD1 (5 bases). V was shortened by 7 bases and J by 4 bases, with 20 bases between the two germline ends. Germline lookup yields CDR1 MNHEY and CDR2 SMNVEV (reference sequence). The CDR3 covers 16 residues. The CDR3 region has the DNA TGTGCCAGCACCCAAAGGGAACGGCAGGGTAATCAGCCCCAGCATTTT. This translates into CASTQRERQGNQPQHF.

This rearrangement joins TRBV20-1 to TRBJ1-6; D remains ambiguous. The CDR3 has 13 residues. Per germline, CDR1 DFQATT and CDR2 SNEGSKA (reference sequence). V lost 2 bases to trimming and J lost 8 bases, with 10 bases between them. This chain's CDR3 is CSARTIGDSPLHF. Here the CDR3 DNA reads TGCAGTGCTAGAACAATTGGGGATTCACCCCTCCACTTT.

This clonotype is medium-sized (0.01 to 0.1%) by share. The chain has TRBV6-5 and TRBJ1-6, with D possibly TRBD1 on 6 matching bases. This CDR3 has 15 residues. CDR1 and CDR2 (germline): MNHEY, SVGAGI. V shed 4 bases and J shed 6 bases, with 13 bases lying between them. CDR3 DNA sequence: TGTGCCAGCAGTTCGCTCGGACAGATTAATTCACCCCTCCACTTT. The encoded protein is CASSSLGQINSPLHF.

This chain connects TRBV11-3 to TRBJ2-3; perhaps TRBD1 as D (5 bases). Germline loops: CDR1 SGHNT, CDR2 YENEEA. This CDR3 is 14 amino acids long. V lost 3 bases and J lost 0, with 7 bases in between. The CDR3: CASSFQGSTDTQYF. In DNA form, the CDR3 reads TGTGCCAGCAGCTTCCAGGGTAGCACAGATACGCAGTATTTT.

This clonotype has a handful of counts. The chain has TRBV12-3 or TRBV12-4 and TRBJ1-5, with D unresolved. The CDR3 loop spans 15 amino acids. V shed 0 bases and J shed 7 bases, with 13 bases lying between them. The CDR3 DNA follows: TGTGCCAGCAGTTTAGCGGATGGGTGGGGACAGCCCCAGCATTTT. Its translation: CASSLADGWGQPQHF.

The chain links TRBV10-3 to TRBJ1-1; D gene ambiguous. This CDR3 spans 11 amino acids. The V gene lost 7 bases and the J gene lost 8 bases, with 11 bases spanning the gap. Germline CDR1 and CDR2: ENHRY and SYGVKD. This CDR3 is CAIMSAGEAFF. In DNA form, the CDR3 reads TGTGCCATCATGTCGGCGGGGGAAGCTTTCTTT.

In DNA form, the CDR3 reads TGTGCCAGCAGCTCCAGGGGAGTTTTAGAGACCCAGTACTTC. Residues: CASSSRGVLETQYF. The chain has TRBV11-2 and TRBJ2-5, with TRBD1 as a possible D gene (6 bases). The CDR3 consists of 14 residues. V was cut by 4 bases and J by 4 bases, with 13 bases left in between. Germline values: CDR1 SGHAT, CDR2 FQNNGV.

The V and J genes are TRBV20-1 and TRBJ1-2, with 7 bases matching TRBD1. V dropped 1 base and J dropped 4; count of bases not matched to a gene: 6. The CDR3 has 14 residues. Germline assignment: CDR1 DFQATT and CDR2 SNEGSKA (reference sequence). The CDR3 DNA follows: TGCAGTGCTAGAGCCCCGGGACAGATCTATGGCTACACCTTC. Protein: CSARAPGQIYGYTF.

The J gene is TRBJ2-1, the V gene TRBV6-1; 12 nucleotides match TRBD2. This CDR3 comprises 16 residues. V was pared by 7 bases and J by 4 bases, with 8 bases of the junction left unmatched. The V gene's germline CDR1 is MNHNS and CDR2 SASEGT. CDR3 protein: CASTDLGLAGYNEQFF. The CDR3 nucleotides read TGTGCCAGCACTGACCTAGGACTAGCGGGGTACAATGAGCAGTTCTTC.

This clonotype is categorized as medium-sized. This sequence joins TRBV7-8 and TRBJ1-5; D unresolved. Germline CDR1 and CDR2: SGHVS and FQNEAQ. CDR3 length: 15 residues. V gave up 2 bases and J gave up 4 bases, with 12 bases separating them. The DNA for the CDR3 is TGTGCCAGCAGCTTAACGGAGGGTGGGAATCAGCCCCAGCATTTT. It specifies CASSLTEGGNQPQHF.

V gene TRBV12-3 or TRBV12-4 combines with J gene TRBJ1-6, with D perhaps matching TRBD1 (5 bases). The CDR3 spans 17 residues. Trimming stripped 5 bases from V and 7 bases from J, with 21 bases between. The DNA for the CDR3 is TGTGCCAGCAGTGTAACAGGAGGGGCGGCTACGAATTCACCCCTCCACTTT. The encoded protein is CASSVTGGAATNSPLHF.

The chain couples TRBV19 to TRBJ1-1; TRBD1 aligns across 8 bases. With 4 bases clipped from V and 4 bases from J, the junction kept 5 bases outside the gene matches. In germline, CDR1 is LNHDA, CDR2 SQIVND (reference sequence). The CDR3 has 14 residues. CDR3 sequence (DNA): TGTGCCAGTAGTACCCAGGGGGCGAGCACTGAAGCTTTCTTT. It specifies CASSTQGASTEAFF.

The chain has TRBV30 and TRBJ2-5; D is uncertain. V lost 4 bases and J lost 2, with 8 bases in between. There are 12 residues in the CDR3. Germline lookup yields CDR1 GTSNPN and CDR2 SVGIG (reference sequence). The DNA for the CDR3 is TGTGCCTGGACACCTCAGCAAGAGACCCAGTACTTC. It yields the protein CAWTPQQETQYF.

This clonotype has only a few counts. This rearrangement joins TRBV29-1 to TRBJ2-7; the match to TRBD1 covers 9 bases. V was pared by 4 bases and J by 0 bases, with 13 bases of the junction left unmatched. CDR1 is SQVTM and CDR2 is ANQGSEA in the germline V gene. The CDR3 runs to 17 residues. This chain's CDR3 is CSVVWDRDPGPSYEQYF. CDR3 DNA sequence: TGCAGCGTTGTATGGGACAGGGACCCCGGACCCTCCTACGAGCAGTACTTC.

This clonotype was counted between two and nine times. This chain links TRBV11-2 with TRBJ1-6; weak D call: TRBD1 (6 bases). Germline CDR1 is SGHAT and CDR2 is FQNNGV. CDR3 length: 14 residues. V was clipped by 1 base and J by 9 bases, with 10 bases between them. CDR3 region: CASSLGGQGSPLHF. The CDR3 DNA follows: TGTGCCAGCAGCTTAGGGGGGCAAGGTTCACCCCTCCACTTT. The full variable domain, rest sourced from reference TRBV11-2 and TRBJ1-6, is EAGVAQSPRYKIIEKRQSVAFWCNPISGHATLYWYQQILGQGPKLLIQFQNNGVVDDSQLPKDRFSAERLKGVDSTLKIQPAKLEDSAVYLCASSLGGQGSPLHFGNGTRLTVT.

This chain uses TRBV5-1 with TRBJ2-7, with 9 bases aligning to TRBD1. CDR3 length: 15 amino acids. After removal of 2 bases from V and 7 bases from J, the junction contained 10 bases not matched to a gene. Germline CDR1 SGHRS, CDR2 YFSETQ. The CDR3 coding sequence is TGCGCCAGCAGCTTCCTACAGGGGGCTGGGTATGAGCAGTACTTC. It specifies CASSFLQGAGYEQYF.

V is TRBV2 and J is TRBJ1-5; 9 bases are a match to TRBD1. Unmatched junction bases numbered 6, after V lost 8 bases and J lost 7 bases. The germline V gene encodes CDR1 SNHLY and CDR2 FYNNEI. The CDR3 sequence is 13 residues long. This CDR3 is CASSRDRDQPQHF. CDR3 bases: TGTGCCAGCTCCCGGGACAGGGACCAGCCCCAGCATTTT.

This sequence joins TRBV20-1 and TRBJ1-3; D gene unclear. Between the trimmed V and J ends, which lost 0 bases and 1 base, there was a span of 10 bases. This CDR3 region has 15 residues. Germline V gene data show CDR1 as DFQATT and CDR2 as SNEGSKA (reference sequence). The CDR3 loop is CSARDGSRSGNTIYF. The CDR3 bases are TGCAGTGCTAGAGATGGGTCCCGTTCTGGAAACACCATATATTTT.